The clone carrying this T cell receptor (beta chain) was found many times. The antigen is unknown. The sample originates from a study of Graves' ophthalmopathy and Graves' hyperthyroidism. General study results and limits: Sensitivity reached roughly 70% and specificity under 85% when the model predicted ophthalmopathy progression. Built on 13 signatures, a model told ophthalmopathy apart from stable hyperthyroidism with about 85% sensitivity and 75% to 82% specificity.

For repertoire sequencing, the TCR beta CDR3 regions were amplified from RNA transcripts. Second-round multiplex PCR came after a first-round RT-PCR that employed HTBI primers. From the multiplex PCR reads, TCRdb called clonotypes with MiXCR, one entry per CDR3 protein. The data show 400,000 or so distinct CDR3 sequences, with 15% to 20% seen just once and roughly 2.3% held by the top ten. Among the hyperthyroidism patients, all were newly diagnosed, aged 18 to 65, with under 2 months' duration. This TCR was sampled from an adult woman with stable Graves' hyperthyroidism. The sample comprised peripheral blood.

The CDR3 sequence is CASSPTGGKYEQYF. The CDR3, as DNA: TGTGCCAGCAGTCCCACAGGGGGCAAGTACGAGCAGTACTTC. The chain joins TRBV12-3 or TRBV12-4 to TRBJ2-7, with 9 positions matching TRBD1. The CDR3 has 14 residues. V gave up 5 bases and J gave up 4 bases; unmatched junction bases: 6.